These 32 T cell receptor beta chains came from one sample sequenced in a study of blood T cell repertoires in COVID-19. Some clones are missing from TCRdb's copy, which holds only in-frame ones; the method was immunoSEQ multiplex PCR. The top ten hold less than 9.5% of the sample, which has hundreds of thousands of clones, over 85% seen once. The sample was PBMCs or T cells enriched from blood (not recorded which). Receptors were obtained from a woman aged 30 to 39 who had recovered from COVID-19.

The chain joins TRBV18 to TRBJ2-3, with 8 bases aligning to TRBD1. CDR3 length equals 15 residues. With 4 bases clipped from V and 6 bases from J, the junction kept 9 bases outside the gene matches. Germline V lookup: CDR1 KGHSH, CDR2 LQKENI. CDR3 sequence (DNA): TGTGCCAGCTCACGCGGACAGGGAGATTTGGATACGCAGTATTTT. Translated, it gives CASSRGQGDLDTQYF.

The rearrangement links TRBV7-2 to TRBJ2-1; a weak D match, TRBD2 (5 bases). The V and J ends lost 4 bases and 8 bases respectively, with 24 bases between them. Germline CDR1 is SGHTA and CDR2 is FQGNSA. The CDR3 consists of 17 residues. The CDR3 DNA is TGTGCCAGCAGCTCAGCTACCGGGATAGCGTTCGGGGATGAGCAGTTCTTC. Protein product: CASSSATGIAFGDEQFF.

This sequence joins TRBV11-3 and TRBJ2-1; D unresolved. CDR3 length equals 15 residues. V was cut by 3 bases and J by 1 base, with 10 bases left in between. Looked up from germline, CDR1 is SGHNT and CDR2 is YENEEA. CDR3 sequence: CASSFDRGSYNEQFF. Here the CDR3 DNA reads TGTGCCAGCAGCTTCGACCGAGGTTCCTACAATGAGCAGTTCTTC.

The chain employs TRBV4-1 and TRBJ1-4; TRBD1 matches 7 bases. Trimming cost V 1 base and J 1 base; bases outside gene matches: 12. The CDR3 loop spans 19 amino acids. Looked up from germline, CDR1 is MGHRA and CDR2 is YSYEKL. The CDR3, as DNA: TGCGCCAGCAGCCAAGTTTTCCGACAGGGAGGTCGAACTAATGAAAAACTGTTTTTT. Protein product: CASSQVFRQGGRTNEKLFF.

This rearrangement joins TRBV6-5 to TRBJ1-5; 8 bases align to TRBD1. The length of the CDR3 is 14 residues. V dropped 10 bases and J dropped 3; count of bases not matched to a gene: 8. The V gene's germline CDR1 is MNHEY and CDR2 SVGAGI. The CDR3 loop reads CATQEQGDNQPQHF. Written as DNA, the CDR3 is TGTGCCACCCAGGAACAGGGGGACAATCAGCCCCAGCATTTT.

This chain uses TRBV5-5 with TRBJ2-3; 11 bases line up with TRBD2. The CDR3 has 17 residues. The V gene's germline CDR1 is SGHKS and CDR2 YYEKEE (reference sequence). J gave up 4 bases and V 1 base, and 8 bases lay outside the gene matches. This CDR3 reads CASSLSSASGRSDTQYF. CDR3 nucleotides: TGTGCCAGCAGCTTGTCTTCCGCTAGCGGGAGGTCAGATACGCAGTATTTT.

The chain recombines TRBV6-5 with TRBJ1-1, with 7 nucleotides matching TRBD1. V lost 6 bases and J lost 4; bases outside the gene matches: 11. This CDR3 contains 15 residues. From germline, CDR1 is MNHEY and CDR2 SVGAGI. Here the CDR3 reads CASSHDRARGTEAFF. The CDR3 nucleotides are TGTGCCAGCAGCCATGACAGGGCGCGAGGCACTGAAGCTTTCTTT.

The chain is built from TRBV4-3 and TRBJ1-2; 11 bases fit TRBD1. The CDR3 spans 17 residues. Germline-derived CDR1 and CDR2 are LGHNA and YSLEER. The ends lost 2 bases at V and 3 bases at J; junction bases unmatched: 8. The CDR3 sequence is CASSQSGQGAFHYGYTF. The CDR3 DNA follows: TGCGCCAGCAGCCAATCCGGACAGGGGGCTTTTCACTATGGCTACACCTTC.

The chain employs TRBV7-2 and TRBJ2-3; no clear D. Trimming took 3 bases from V and 2 from J, leaving 12 bases between them. The length of the CDR3 is 15 residues. From germline, CDR1 is SGHTA and CDR2 FQGNSA. The CDR3 here is CASSLSAVDTDTQYF. CDR3 sequence (DNA): TGTGCCAGCAGCTTGAGCGCGGTTGACACAGATACGCAGTATTTT.

This chain joins TRBV2 and TRBJ2-1; tentative D call: TRBD1 (5 bases). V shed 7 bases and J shed 7 bases, with 17 bases lying between them. CDR3 size: 14 residues. Per the germline V gene, CDR1 is SNHLY and CDR2 is FYNNEI. DNA of the CDR3: TGTGCCAGCAATGGGGCTAGTAGTTGGAATGAGCAGTTCTTC. Protein sequence: CASNGASSWNEQFF.

Only one count was recorded for this clone. This chain connects TRBV29-1 to TRBJ1-2, with TRBD1 as a possible D gene (5 bases). The germline V gene has CDR1 SQVTM and CDR2 ANQGSEA. The V end lost 2 bases, the J end lost 10 bases, and 14 bases lay between the germline ends. The CDR3 covers 12 residues. CDR3 coding DNA: TGCAGCGTTGAAAGTTTAGACAGTTACTACACCTTC. Its translation is CSVESLDSYYTF.

The chain couples TRBV27 to TRBJ1-4; 7 nucleotides agree with TRBD1. The V segment lost 6 bases and the J segment 4 bases; nucleotides outside the gene matches: 8. The CDR3 totals 15 residues. In germline, CDR1 is MNHEY, CDR2 SMNVEV (reference sequence). CDR3 residues: CASSPTGADNEKLFF. DNA of the CDR3: TGTGCCAGCAGCCCCACAGGGGCGGATAATGAAAAACTGTTTTTT.

The rearrangement uses TRBV18 and TRBJ1-1; D gene uncertain. Looked up from germline, CDR1 is KGHSH and CDR2 is LQKENI. With 2 bases removed from V and 1 base from J, the gap between germline ends came to 5 bases. This CDR3 region has 13 residues. CDR3 residues: CASSPTRNTEAFF. The CDR3 nucleotides are TGTGCCAGCTCACCAACAAGGAACACTGAAGCTTTCTTT.

V is TRBV25-1 and J is TRBJ1-1; D uncertain. CDR3 length equals 14 residues. The germline V gene has CDR1 MGHDK and CDR2 SYGVNS. Trimming removed 3 bases from V and 3 bases from J, with 11 bases in between. The CDR3 is CASSDWVGDTEAFF. CDR3 in DNA: TGTGCCAGCAGTGATTGGGTGGGAGACACTGAAGCTTTCTTT.

In nucleotides, the CDR3 is TGTGCCAGCAGCAAAAACAGGGCCCAAGAGACCCAGTACTTC. Its translation: CASSKNRAQETQYF. V and J are TRBV5-4 and TRBJ2-5; perhaps TRBD1 as D (6 bases). CDR1 and CDR2 from the germline V gene are SGHNT and YYREEE (reference sequence). Deletions cut 4 bases from V and 1 base from J, with 11 bases between. The CDR3 has 14 residues.

With respect to this clone: The sample holds other DNA sequences that translate to the same CDR3. V is TRBV30 and J is TRBJ1-5, with a tentative D call TRBD1 (5 bases). CDR1 is GTSNPN and CDR2 is SVGIG in the germline V gene (reference sequence). This CDR3 contains 13 residues. V lost 0 bases to trimming and J lost 2 bases, with 5 bases between them. Written as DNA, the CDR3 is TGTGCCTGGAGTGTACAGGGCAATCAGCCCCAGCATTTT. Its protein product is CAWSVQGNQPQHF.

The rearrangement joins TRBV3-1 (or the pseudogene TRBV3-2) to TRBJ1-6; D remains unclear. The CDR3 consists of 14 residues. Germline CDR1 and CDR2: LGHDT and YNNKEL (reference sequence). Trimming took off 4 bases at V and 7 bases at J, with 11 bases between the two ends. The CDR3 sequence: CASSPRSQNSPLHF. In DNA form, the CDR3 reads TGTGCCAGCAGCCCCCGGAGCCAGAATTCACCCCTCCACTTT.

The genes are TRBV5-5 and TRBJ2-7; no reliable D call. Trimming removed 4 bases from V and 2 bases from J, with 7 bases in between. Germline V lookup: CDR1 SGHKS, CDR2 YYEKEE (reference sequence). CDR3 size: 12 residues. Here the CDR3 DNA reads TGTGCCAGCAGCCCGTTAACCTACGAGCAGTACTTC. The encoded protein is CASSPLTYEQYF.

The V call is TRBV7-8, the J call TRBJ1-1; D unclear. Germline V CDR1 and CDR2: SGHVS, FQNEAQ. V lost 5 bases and J 0 bases, leaving 16 bases between the germline ends. The CDR3 is 16 amino acids. The CDR3 DNA reads as TGTGCCAGCAGCCCAGTCGCAGGATCCATGAACACTGAAGCTTTCTTT. This translates into CASSPVAGSMNTEAFF. Supplemented by reference TRBV7-8 and TRBJ1-1, the full variable domain reads GAGVSQSPRYKVAKRGQDVALRCDPISGHVSLFWYQQALGQGPEFLTYFQNEAQLDKSGLPSDRFFAERPEGSVSTLKIQRTQQEDSAVYLCASSPVAGSMNTEAFFGQGTRLTVV.

The chain links TRBV2 to TRBJ2-1; D might be TRBD1 (5 bases). Germline loops: CDR1 SNHLY, CDR2 FYNNEI. Trimming cost V 5 bases and J 5 bases, with 16 bases left between them. The CDR3 is 15 amino acids. Here the CDR3 DNA reads TGTGCCAGCAGTCCAGACAGCGCCGGAAACAATGAGCAGTTCTTC. Its protein product is CASSPDSAGNNEQFF.

This chain links TRBV3-1 (or the pseudogene TRBV3-2) with TRBJ2-2; TRBD1 aligns across 7 bases. Per the germline V gene, CDR1 is LGHDT and CDR2 is YNNKEL (reference sequence). This CDR3 has 17 residues. J gave up 4 bases and V 3 bases, and 11 bases lay outside the gene matches. The CDR3 coding sequence is TGTGCCAGCAGCCACGACCGACGGGACAGAGTCACCGGGGAGCTGTTTTTT. Amino acids: CASSHDRRDRVTGELFF.

The chain is built from TRBV30 and TRBJ2-1; perhaps TRBD2 as D (6 bases). V was shortened by 2 bases and J by 5 bases, with 19 bases between the two germline ends. Germline values: CDR1 GTSNPN, CDR2 SVGIG (reference sequence). The CDR3 is made up of 16 amino acids. In DNA, the CDR3 is TGTGCCTGGAGTTTGGGAGGCTGGAGTAAAGACAATGAGCAGTTCTTC. It is translated as CAWSLGGWSKDNEQFF.

The chain uses TRBV5-6 and TRBJ2-1; 8 nucleotides agree with TRBD2. Germline V lookup: CDR1 SGHDT, CDR2 YYEEEE. This CDR3 has 13 amino acids. With V trimmed by 10 bases and J by 4 bases, 7 bases remained unmatched. The CDR3 nucleotides are TGTGCCGCGGGGATAGCGGGGTACAATGAGCAGTTCTTC. Translating it yields CAAGIAGYNEQFF.

A single count supports this clone. This chain uses TRBV30 with TRBJ2-4; 9 bases map to TRBD1. Germline V lookup: CDR1 GTSNPN, CDR2 SVGIG (reference sequence). The CDR3 loop spans 18 amino acids. J was trimmed by 7 bases and V by 3 bases; bases with no gene match: 19. The CDR3 coding sequence is TGTGCCTGGAGACGACCGGGACAGGGAATTTTTGCACGGAACATTCAGTACTTC. It codes for CAWRRPGQGIFARNIQYF.

J is TRBJ2-5 and V is TRBV7-3; D is possibly TRBD1 (6 bases). The CDR3 contains 13 residues. The germline CDR1 and CDR2 sequences are SGHTA and FQGTGA. Trimming stripped 5 bases from V and 5 bases from J, with 12 bases between. For the CDR3, the DNA is TGTGCCAGCAGCCCTAACAGGGTGGAGACCCAGTACTTC. This gives the protein CASSPNRVETQYF.

The gene calls are TRBV4-1 and TRBJ2-7; 8 positions agree with TRBD2. The CDR3 spans 16 residues. V lost 4 bases to trimming and J lost 2 bases; unmatched junction nucleotides: 10. From germline, CDR1 is MGHRA and CDR2 YSYEKL. The CDR3 DNA follows: TGCGCCAGCAGCCTCGCAACTAGCGGTCCTCCCTACGAGCAGTACTTC. Translated, it gives CASSLATSGPPYEQYF.

This chain uses TRBV6-5 with TRBJ2-1; 7 bases are shared with TRBD2. The CDR3 is 16 amino acids. Trimming cost V 0 bases and J 2 bases; bases outside gene matches: 4. The germline gives CDR1 MNHEY, CDR2 SVGAGI. The CDR3 region has the DNA TGTGCCAGCAGTTACTCGCCCGGGAGGCCCTACAATGAGCAGTTCTTC. This codes for CASSYSPGRPYNEQFF.

The chain links TRBV3-1 (or the pseudogene TRBV3-2) to TRBJ2-2; 10 bases line up with TRBD2. This CDR3 spans 16 amino acids. Losses at the gene ends were 4 bases for V and 5 bases for J; bases not matched to a gene: 7. Germline values: CDR1 LGHDT, CDR2 YNNKEL (reference sequence). The CDR3 region is CASSLGSGRFTGELFF. CDR3 sequence (DNA): TGTGCCAGCAGCCTAGGTAGCGGGAGGTTTACCGGGGAGCTGTTTTTT.

This clone showed up just a few times. The chain links TRBV29-1 to TRBJ2-3; 9 bases match TRBD2. Per germline, CDR1 SQVTM and CDR2 ANQGSEA. The CDR3 consists of 13 residues. Trimming cost V 5 bases and J 1 base; bases outside gene matches: 1. The CDR3 reads CSVRLAGTDTQYF. CDR3 nucleotide sequence: TGCAGCGTTCGACTAGCGGGCACAGATACGCAGTATTTT.

The chain has TRBV12-3 or TRBV12-4 and TRBJ2-5, with D uncertain. The CDR3 length is 13 residues. The ends were cut back, 3 bases at V and 3 bases at J, with 8 bases in the middle. CDR3 bases: TGTGCCAGCAGTTTGGGCGATAAAGAGACCCAGTACTTC. Its translation is CASSLGDKETQYF.

Concerning this clone: Relative to the germline gene, one junction end is altered; a read error may explain this. This sample also contains other DNA sequences that code for the same CDR3. The chain joins TRBV4-1 to TRBJ2-1, with 11 bases fitting TRBD2. Germline V gene data show CDR1 as MGHRA and CDR2 as YSYEKL. This CDR3 has 20 amino acids. The chain's CDR3 is CASSQVPSSGRPPTYNEQFF. The DNA for the CDR3 is TGCGCCAGCAGCCAAGTACCATCTAGCGGGAGGCCCCCTACCTACAATGAGCAATTCTTC.

V and J are TRBV19 and TRBJ1-5; D not certain. With 8 bases removed from V and 2 bases from J, the gap between germline ends came to 7 bases. The CDR3 totals 12 residues. Per germline, CDR1 LNHDA and CDR2 SQIVND (reference sequence). The CDR3 loop is CASSLGNQPQHF. CDR3 nucleotides: TGTGCCAGTTCCCTCGGCAATCAGCCCCAGCATTTT.